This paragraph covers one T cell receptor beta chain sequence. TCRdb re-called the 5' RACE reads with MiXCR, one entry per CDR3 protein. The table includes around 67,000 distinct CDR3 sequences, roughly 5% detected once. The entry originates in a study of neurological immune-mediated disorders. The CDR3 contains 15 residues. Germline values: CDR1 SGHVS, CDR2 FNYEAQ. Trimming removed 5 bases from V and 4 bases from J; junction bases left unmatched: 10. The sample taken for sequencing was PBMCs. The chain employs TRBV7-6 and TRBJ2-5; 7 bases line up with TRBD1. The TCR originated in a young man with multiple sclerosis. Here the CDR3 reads CASSRSGTAVETQYF. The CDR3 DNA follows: TGTGCCAGCAGCCGCTCTGGGACAGCGGTAGAGACCCAGTACTTC.